This passage covers 9 T cell receptor beta chains from one sample sequenced in a study of shared clonotypes between healthy human individuals. Sequencing used immunoSEQ multiplex PCR; TCRdb keeps in-frame clones, though not all of them. Of roughly 1,600,000 clones listed, about 98.5% were seen once; the top ten hold over 0.3%. The sequencing sample was made of naive CD4+ T cells sorted from blood. Subset described: CD45RA+ positively selected. These receptors were collected from a man aged 30 to 45 in good health.

V usage is TRBV2 and J usage is TRBJ2-3; a weak D match, TRBD1 (6 bases). Germline V gene sequence: CDR1 SNHLY, CDR2 FYNNEI. The CDR3 has 12 residues. With 10 bases removed from V and 6 bases from J, the gap between germline ends came to 14 bases. CDR3: CAIGQYADTQYF. The DNA for the CDR3 is TGTGCCATAGGACAGTACGCGGATACGCAGTATTTT.

The chain has TRBV29-1 and TRBJ2-5; 9 nucleotides agree with TRBD1. Unmatched junction bases numbered 4, after V lost 6 bases and J lost 2 bases. The CDR3 length is 13 residues. Germline CDR1 SQVTM, CDR2 ANQGSEA. The CDR3 DNA follows: TGCAGCGTGGGGGACAGGGAACAAGAGACCCAGTACTTC. Amino acids: CSVGDREQETQYF.

The chain links TRBV6-5 to TRBJ2-7, with D perhaps matching TRBD1 or TRBD2 (5 bases each). Trimming removed 6 bases from V and 0 bases from J, with 15 bases in between. CDR3 length: 15 residues. Germline V gene sequence: CDR1 MNHEY, CDR2 SVGAGI. CDR3 DNA sequence: TGTGCCAGCAGCCCTGGGACCCTGAGCTCCTACGAGCAGTACTTC. The encoded protein is CASSPGTLSSYEQYF.

The V gene is TRBV7-2, the J gene TRBJ1-4; TRBD1 might be the D (6 bases). This CDR3 spans 15 amino acids. V dropped 0 bases and J dropped 4 bases, with 9 bases sitting between them. The germline V gene has CDR1 SGHTA and CDR2 FQGNSA. CDR3 sequence reads: CASSLARGDNEKLFF. CDR3 nucleotide sequence: TGTGCCAGCAGCTTAGCTAGGGGGGATAATGAAAAACTGTTTTTT. The complete variable domain, with remaining parts taken from reference TRBV7-2 and TRBJ1-4, reads GAGVSQSPSNKVTEKGKDVELRCDPISGHTALYWYRQSLGQGLEFLIYFQGNSAPDKSGLPSDRFSAERTGGSVSTLTIQRTQQEDSAVYLCASSLARGDNEKLFFGSGTQLSVL.

A remark on this clone: This CDR3 fails to terminate in the conserved phenylalanine or tryptophan, so it likely reflects a read error. The DNA is omitted, as the CDR3 cannot be located on it reliably, and the CDR3 follows TCRdb's listing. V usage is TRBV10-1 and J usage is TRBJ1-4. Per germline, CDR1 WNHNN and CDR2 SYGVQD (reference sequence). The length of the CDR3 is 15 amino acids, counting both ends. CDR3 amino acids: CASSYHQAAPDGPSL.

This chain joins TRBV10-3 and TRBJ2-7, with 9 bases fitting TRBD2. The germline CDR1 and CDR2 sequences are ENHRY and SYGVKD. V dropped 6 bases and J dropped 3; count of bases not matched to a gene: 9. The CDR3 totals 15 residues. The CDR3 bases are TGTGCCATCAGCCCCGGGACTAGCAGTAACTACGAGCAGTACTTC. This sequence encodes CAISPGTSSNYEQYF.

This chain uses TRBV2 with TRBJ1-2; D is perhaps TRBD1 (6 bases). Germline-derived CDR1 and CDR2 are SNHLY and FYNNEI. V was pared by 7 bases and J by 8 bases, with 23 bases between. The CDR3 length is 15 residues. This CDR3 is CASTLDSGSPGGYTF. The CDR3 DNA reads as TGTGCCAGCACCCTGGACAGCGGTTCCCCAGGGGGCTACACCTTC.

The genes are TRBV4-1 and TRBJ2-7; 9 bases map to TRBD1. The V segment lost 1 base and the J segment 4 bases; nucleotides outside the gene matches: 17. CDR3 length: 19 amino acids. CDR1 and CDR2 (germline): MGHRA, YSYEKL. The CDR3 loop is CASSQAIAGQGPVFYEQYF. In DNA form, the CDR3 reads TGCGCCAGCAGCCAAGCCATTGCGGGACAGGGACCGGTTTTTTACGAGCAGTACTTC.

The rearrangement links TRBV4-3 to TRBJ2-7, with 8 bases fitting TRBD1. This CDR3 has 14 residues. J was trimmed by 3 bases and V by 4 bases; bases with no gene match: 5. Germline V CDR1 and CDR2: LGHNA, YSLEER. This CDR3 is CASSLRQGIYEQYF. The CDR3 DNA reads as TGCGCCAGCAGCCTCCGACAGGGGATCTACGAGCAGTACTTC.